This TCR beta chain came from a study of cytotoxic CD8 clonotypes in ibrutinib-treated CLL. In the study overall: Partial responses numbered roughly 25 and complete responses 2; after a median around 72 months, about 14 stayed remitted and about twelve progressed. Response samples were drawn at a median of around 11 months of treatment, range 6 to 36. Overall study results and limits: Samples were collected at differing times from sustained-remission and progressing patients. Clonality was higher at baseline than in age-matched healthy donors and tracked circulating CD8+ T-cell counts.

Data came from immunoSEQ multiplex PCR; TCRdb stores just in-frame clones and leaves some out. The repertoire includes approximately 340,000 clones, roughly 70% of them detected once, and around 6.5% sits in the top ten. Of note for this clone: The antigen remains unidentified.

Per the germline V gene, CDR1 is MNHNS and CDR2 is SASEGT. This CDR3 comprises 14 residues. V was cut by 5 bases and J by 2 bases, with 10 bases left in between. Specimen: PBMCs, collected after 36 months of ibrutinib treatment. The chain uses TRBV6-1 and TRBJ1-3; a possible D gene is TRBD1 (5 bases). This TCR came from a human donor with chronic lymphocytic leukemia. The CDR3 coding sequence is TGTGCCAGCAGTTCCCGACAGACTGGAAACACCATATATTTT. It translates to CASSSRQTGNTIYF.